This T cell receptor (beta chain) stems from a study of blood T cell repertoires in COVID-19. V was cut by 3 bases and J by 4 bases, with 17 bases left in between. The CDR3 contains 16 residues. From germline, CDR1 is SGHRS and CDR2 YFSETQ. The method was immunoSEQ multiplex PCR; TCRdb's version includes in-frame clones alone and lacks a portion of them. The sample carries 220,000 or so clones, around 89% recorded once. The TCR was taken from a woman under 30 in a cohort exposed to, infected with or recovered from COVID-19 (not recorded which). This rearrangement joins TRBV5-1 to TRBJ1-3; weak D call: TRBD1 (5 bases). The specimen was PBMCs or T cells enriched from blood (not recorded which). This CDR3 reads CASSSSTAFTGNTIYF. CDR3 sequence (DNA): TGCGCCAGCAGCTCTTCGACAGCTTTCACGGGAAACACCATATATTTT.